This entry concerns a single T cell receptor (beta chain). The junction had 8 bases not matched to a gene; V was cut back by 6 bases and J by 4 bases. CDR1 MNHEY and CDR2 SMNVEV come from the germline V gene (reference sequence). The CDR3 loop spans 16 amino acids. These data are taken from a study of blood T cell repertoires in COVID-19. Produced via immunoSEQ multiplex PCR; TCRdb's table is partial and in-frame only. The table has some 170,000 clones, 90% seen once; the top ten hold roughly a sixth. The clonotype originates from a man aged 60 to 69 with active or convalescent COVID-19. The chain is built from TRBV27 and TRBJ2-3, with 12 bases that match TRBD1. The sample was peripheral blood. The CDR3 DNA reads TGTGCCAGCAGGAACCTCGGGACAGGGGGCGCAGATACGCAGTATTTT. Its translation: CASRNLGTGGADTQYF.